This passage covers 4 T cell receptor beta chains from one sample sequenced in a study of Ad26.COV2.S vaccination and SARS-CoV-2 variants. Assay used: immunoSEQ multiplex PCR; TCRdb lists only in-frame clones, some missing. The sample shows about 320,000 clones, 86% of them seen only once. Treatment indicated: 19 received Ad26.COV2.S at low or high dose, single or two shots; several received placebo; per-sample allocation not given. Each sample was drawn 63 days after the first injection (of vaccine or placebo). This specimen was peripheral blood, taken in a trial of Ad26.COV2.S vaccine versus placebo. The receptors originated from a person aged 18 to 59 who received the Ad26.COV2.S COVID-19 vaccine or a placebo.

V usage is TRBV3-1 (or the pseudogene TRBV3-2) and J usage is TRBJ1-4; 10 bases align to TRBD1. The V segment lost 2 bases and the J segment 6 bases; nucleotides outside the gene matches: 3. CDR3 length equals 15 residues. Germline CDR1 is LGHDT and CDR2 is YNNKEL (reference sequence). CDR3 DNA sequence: TGTGCCAGCAGCCAAAGGACAGGGGGGGATGAAAAACTGTTTTTT. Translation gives CASSQRTGGDEKLFF.

The CDR3 sequence: CATSSAGGEVEQFF. DNA of the CDR3: TGTGCCACCAGCTCCGCCGGAGGGGAAGTTGAGCAGTTCTTC. The chain is built from TRBV24-1 and TRBJ2-1, with a possible D match to TRBD2 (6 bases). Germline CDR1 reads KGHDR; CDR2 reads SFDVKD. CDR3 length equals 14 residues. V was trimmed by 7 bases and J by 9 bases, leaving 18 bases between them.

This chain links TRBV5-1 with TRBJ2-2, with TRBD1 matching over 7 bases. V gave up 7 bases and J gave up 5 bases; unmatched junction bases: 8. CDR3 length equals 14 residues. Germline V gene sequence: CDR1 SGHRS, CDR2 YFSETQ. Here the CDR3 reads CASSTGVETGELFF. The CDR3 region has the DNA TGCGCCAGCTCAACAGGGGTGGAAACCGGGGAGCTGTTTTTT. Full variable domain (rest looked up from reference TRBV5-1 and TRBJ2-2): KAGVTQTPRYLIKTRGQQVTLSCSPISGHRSVSWYQQTPGQGLQFLFEYFSETQRNKGNFPGRFSGRQFSNSRSEMNVSTLELGDSALYLCASSTGVETGELFFGEGSRLTVL.

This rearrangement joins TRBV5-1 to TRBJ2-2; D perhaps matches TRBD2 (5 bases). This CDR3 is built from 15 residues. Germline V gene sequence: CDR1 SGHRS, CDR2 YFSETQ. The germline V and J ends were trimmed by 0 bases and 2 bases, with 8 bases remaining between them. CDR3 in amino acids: CASSLALANTGELFF. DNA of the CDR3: TGCGCCAGCAGCTTGGCCCTAGCTAACACCGGGGAGCTGTTTTTT.